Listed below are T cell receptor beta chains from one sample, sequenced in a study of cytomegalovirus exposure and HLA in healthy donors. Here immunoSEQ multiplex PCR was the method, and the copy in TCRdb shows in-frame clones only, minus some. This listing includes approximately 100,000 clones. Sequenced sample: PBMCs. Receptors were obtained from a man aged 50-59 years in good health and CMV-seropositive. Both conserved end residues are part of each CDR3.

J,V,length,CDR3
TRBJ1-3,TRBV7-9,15,CASSLNTDSGNTIYF
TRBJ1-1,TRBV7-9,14,CASSSGTGVFEAFF
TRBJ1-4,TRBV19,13,CASAQSTNEKLFF
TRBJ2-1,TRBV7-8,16,CASSLGTSGRRDEQFF
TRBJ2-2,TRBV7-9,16,CASSLGAGGATGELFF
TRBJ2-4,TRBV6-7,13,CASRDKGGNIQYF
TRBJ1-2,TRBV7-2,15,CASSFMDRTIYGYTF
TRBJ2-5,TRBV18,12,CASSQGGETQYF
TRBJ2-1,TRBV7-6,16,CASSLGDRGRNGEQFF
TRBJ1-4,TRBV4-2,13,CASRTSVGEKLFF